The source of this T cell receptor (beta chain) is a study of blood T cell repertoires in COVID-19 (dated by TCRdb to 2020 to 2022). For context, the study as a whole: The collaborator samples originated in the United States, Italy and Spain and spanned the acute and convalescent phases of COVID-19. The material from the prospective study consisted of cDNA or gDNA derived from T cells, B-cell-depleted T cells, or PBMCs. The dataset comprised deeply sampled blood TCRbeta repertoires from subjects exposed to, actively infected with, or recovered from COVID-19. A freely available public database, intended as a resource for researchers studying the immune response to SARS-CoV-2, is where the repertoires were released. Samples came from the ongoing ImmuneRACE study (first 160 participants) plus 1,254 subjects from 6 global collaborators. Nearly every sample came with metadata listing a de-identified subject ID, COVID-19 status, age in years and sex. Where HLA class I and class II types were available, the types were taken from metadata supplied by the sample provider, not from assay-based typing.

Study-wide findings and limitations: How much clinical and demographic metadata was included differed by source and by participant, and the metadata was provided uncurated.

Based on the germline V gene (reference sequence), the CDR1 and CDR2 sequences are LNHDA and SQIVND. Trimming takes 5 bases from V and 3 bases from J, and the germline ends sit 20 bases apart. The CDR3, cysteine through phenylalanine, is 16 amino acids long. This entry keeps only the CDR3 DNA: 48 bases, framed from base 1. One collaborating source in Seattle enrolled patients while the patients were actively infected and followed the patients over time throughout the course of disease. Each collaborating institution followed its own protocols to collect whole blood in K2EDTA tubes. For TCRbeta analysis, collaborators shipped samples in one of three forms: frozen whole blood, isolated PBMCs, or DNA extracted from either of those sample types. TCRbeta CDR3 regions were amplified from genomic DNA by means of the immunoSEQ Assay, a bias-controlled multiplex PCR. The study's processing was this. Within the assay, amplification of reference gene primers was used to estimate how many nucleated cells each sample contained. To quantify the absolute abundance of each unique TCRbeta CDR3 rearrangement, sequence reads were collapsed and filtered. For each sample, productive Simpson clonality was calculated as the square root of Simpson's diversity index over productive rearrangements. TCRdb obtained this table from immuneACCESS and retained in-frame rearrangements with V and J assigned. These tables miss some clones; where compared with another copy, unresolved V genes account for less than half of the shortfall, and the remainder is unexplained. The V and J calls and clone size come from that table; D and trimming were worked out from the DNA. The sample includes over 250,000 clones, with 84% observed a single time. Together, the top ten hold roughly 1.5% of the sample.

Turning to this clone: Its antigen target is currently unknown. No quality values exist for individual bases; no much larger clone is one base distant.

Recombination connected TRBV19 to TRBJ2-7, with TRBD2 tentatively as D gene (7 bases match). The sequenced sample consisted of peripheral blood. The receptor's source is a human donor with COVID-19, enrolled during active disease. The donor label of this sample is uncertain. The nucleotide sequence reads TGTGCCAGTAGTCCCATTTTCGGGGGGCCTTTCTACGAGCAGTACTTC. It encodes CASSPIFGGPFYEQYF.